The 17 T cell receptor beta chains presented below share a single source sample, sequenced in a study of blood T cells in healthy people across ages (dated by TCRdb to between 2015 and 2016). The library relied on 5' RACE. Sequencing instrument: Illumina HiSeq 2500. The second PCR ran for roughly 7 to 12 cycles and used a J-beta primer mix along with a sample-barcoded 5' primer. The raw public reads went through TCRdb reprocessing: fastp at Q25, MiXCR clone calling, in-frame beta chains kept. Identical CDR3 proteins give one entry, which carries the most common genes and DNA. The sample yields some 1.5 million distinct CDR3 sequences; approximately 43% were counted once. About 4% of the sample comes from the top ten. Input material: blood. The receptors derive from a woman younger than 30 in good health.

This clonotype was seen more than once but under ten times. This chain links TRBV13 with TRBJ1-1; D remains ambiguous. Germline V gives CDR1 PRHDT, CDR2 FYEKMQ (reference sequence). The length of the CDR3 is 14 residues. The germline V and J ends were trimmed by 2 bases and 12 bases, with 19 bases remaining between them. The CDR3, as DNA: TGTGCCAGCAGCTTATTAGATACCTTAAACGGTCCTTTCTTT. It encodes CASSLLDTLNGPFF.

The chain employs TRBV6-2 or TRBV6-3 and TRBJ2-1, with TRBD2 matching 7 bases. Unmatched junction bases numbered 6, after V lost 8 bases and J lost 5 bases. This CDR3 contains 13 residues. The germline gives CDR1 MNHEY, CDR2 SVGEGT. For the CDR3, the DNA is TGTGCCAGCCGGGAGGCAACACACAATGAGCAGTTCTTC. Its protein product is CASREATHNEQFF.

The genes are TRBV19 and TRBJ2-6, with D possibly being TRBD1 (5 bases). CDR1 LNHDA and CDR2 SQIVND come from the germline V gene (reference sequence). With 3 bases removed from V and 3 bases from J, the gap between germline ends came to 9 bases. The CDR3 runs 15 residues. CDR3 loop: CASSILGVGANVLTF. CDR3 DNA sequence: TGTGCCAGTAGTATTTTAGGGGTTGGGGCCAACGTCCTGACTTTC.

The chain couples TRBV7-2 to TRBJ2-1; 13 nucleotides agree with TRBD2. J gave up 3 bases and V 1 base, and 6 bases lay outside the gene matches. The CDR3 contains 18 residues. Germline values: CDR1 SGHTA, CDR2 FQGNSA. The CDR3 loop is CASSLGGLAGARYNEQFF. CDR3 nucleotides: TGTGCCAGCAGCTTAGGCGGACTAGCGGGGGCCCGCTACAATGAGCAGTTCTTC. Based on the CDR3 plus reference TRBV7-2 and TRBJ2-1, the full variable domain is GAGVSQSPSNKVTEKGKDVELRCDPISGHTALYWYRQSLGQGLEFLIYFQGNSAPDKSGLPSDRFSAERTGGSVSTLTIQRTQQEDSAVYLCASSLGGLAGARYNEQFFGPGTRLTVL.

This clonotype came up a few times. The rearrangement joins TRBV4-3 to TRBJ2-1, with 8 nucleotides matching TRBD2. V dropped 4 bases and J dropped 8; count of bases not matched to a gene: 13. From germline, CDR1 is LGHNA and CDR2 YSLEER. The CDR3 length is 16 residues. DNA of the CDR3: TGCGCCAGCAGCCCACCGGGAAGCGGGAGATGGGATGAGCAGTTCTTC. Translated: CASSPPGSGRWDEQFF.

The sample holds a few counts of this clonotype. At one end the junction does not follow the germline gene, possibly because of a read error. This sequence joins TRBV19 and TRBJ1-2; 7 nucleotides match TRBD1. This CDR3 is 13 amino acids long. Germline lookup yields CDR1 LNHDA and CDR2 SQIVND (reference sequence). CDR3 coding DNA: TGTGCTAGTAGTGCTGGGGACAGCTATGGCTACACCTTC. Protein: CASSAGDSYGYTF.

The genes are TRBV20-1 and TRBJ1-1, with 9 positions matching TRBD1. CDR1 and CDR2 from the germline V gene are DFQATT and SNEGSKA (reference sequence). J lost 4 bases, V lost 4 bases, and 1 base had no gene match. The CDR3 runs to 12 residues. CDR3 residues: CSATQGATEAFF. The CDR3, as DNA: TGCAGTGCTACACAGGGGGCCACTGAAGCTTTCTTT.

The chain combines TRBV25-1 with TRBJ2-1, with TRBD1 identical over 8 bases. Germline loops: CDR1 MGHDK, CDR2 SYGVNS. This CDR3 is 15 amino acids long. V shed 6 bases and J 9 bases; nucleotides not matched to a gene: 13. This chain's CDR3 is CASRGLGTGASEQFF. The CDR3 nucleotides read TGTGCCAGCAGGGGGTTGGGGACAGGCGCTAGTGAGCAGTTCTTC.

The V gene is TRBV10-3, the J gene TRBJ2-1, with TRBD2 matching over 8 bases. CDR3 length: 14 residues. Trimming at V came to 2 bases and at J to 8 bases, leaving 5 bases not matched to a gene. Germline V lookup: CDR1 ENHRY, CDR2 SYGVKD. Written as DNA, the CDR3 is TGTGCCATCAGTGAGGGTCGGGGGGGCGATGAGCAGTTCTTC. Its protein product is CAISEGRGGDEQFF.

In this sample, this clonotype turned up once. J is TRBJ2-7 and V is TRBV12-3 or TRBV12-4, with TRBD2 matching over 8 bases. CDR3 length: 15 amino acids. V trimming: 5 bases; J trimming: 7 bases; junction bases outside the gene matches: 13. The CDR3 region is CASSPREGGVLEQYF. CDR3 in DNA: TGTGCCAGCAGTCCCCGGGAGGGGGGAGTTCTTGAGCAGTACTTC.

In its sample, this clonotype was seen a few times. The V and J genes are TRBV12-3 or TRBV12-4 and TRBJ1-2, with 10 bases fitting TRBD1. The CDR3 consists of 15 residues. Unmatched junction bases numbered 4, after V lost 6 bases and J lost 0 bases. The CDR3 nucleotides read TGTGCCAGCAGGCGTGGACAGGGGGCTAACTATGGCTACACCTTC. It yields the protein CASRRGQGANYGYTF.

This sequence joins TRBV9 and TRBJ2-3, with 12 bases that match TRBD2. In germline, CDR1 is SGDLS, CDR2 YYNGEE. This CDR3 has 19 amino acids. V shed 7 bases, J shed 3 bases, and the junction held 18 bases outside the gene matches. The CDR3 loop is CASRGRLAGDTLETDTQYF. The CDR3 DNA reads as TGTGCCAGCCGGGGGCGACTAGCGGGGGACACCCTTGAGACAGATACGCAGTATTTT.

The sample holds one count of this clonotype. The chain is built from TRBV12-3 or TRBV12-4 and TRBJ2-3; the D is unclear. V lost 6 bases to trimming and J lost 0 bases, with 13 bases between them. This CDR3 is 15 amino acids long. CDR3 nucleotide sequence: TGTGCCAGCAGCCCACCGGGCCCAAGCACAGATACGCAGTATTTT. Protein product: CASSPPGPSTDTQYF.

The chain recombines TRBV20-1 with TRBJ1-2, with 9 bases aligning to TRBD1. Unmatched junction bases numbered 10, after V lost 4 bases and J lost 4 bases. This CDR3 is built from 15 residues. Looked up from germline, CDR1 is DFQATT and CDR2 is SNEGSKA (reference sequence). The CDR3 spells CSAKEGGQGIYGYTF. The CDR3 nucleotides are TGCAGTGCTAAAGAGGGGGGACAGGGCATCTATGGCTACACCTTC.

Details on this clonotype: Sequence at one end of the junction differs from germline and may be a read error. The rearrangement joins TRBV20-1 to TRBJ2-4; 7 nucleotides agree with TRBD1. The V gene's germline CDR1 is DFQATT and CDR2 SNEGSKA (reference sequence). The CDR3 is made up of 14 amino acids. The CDR3 region is CSARDRIAKSIQYF. The CDR3 DNA is TGCAGTGCTCGGGACAGAATAGCCAAAAGCATTCAGTACTTC.

Of note for this clonotype: Germline and junction disagree at one end, which may indicate a read error. This sequence joins TRBV6-5 and TRBJ1-3; TRBD1 might be the D (5 bases). The CDR3 contains 15 residues. The germline V gene has CDR1 MNHEY and CDR2 SVGAGI. The chain's CDR3 is CASIYSSGARNTIYF. CDR3 nucleotides: TGTGCCAGCATTTACTCGTCTGGGGCTCGAAACACCATATATTTT.

This chain connects TRBV6-2 or TRBV6-3 to TRBJ2-7; 11 nucleotides align to TRBD2. This CDR3 has 15 residues. With 6 bases clipped from V and 3 bases from J, the junction kept 7 bases outside the gene matches. The germline V gene encodes CDR1 MNHEY and CDR2 SVGEGT. CDR3 coding DNA: TGTGCCAGCAGAGAGGGGACTAGCGGACGCTACGAGCAGTACTTC. It yields the protein CASREGTSGRYEQYF.